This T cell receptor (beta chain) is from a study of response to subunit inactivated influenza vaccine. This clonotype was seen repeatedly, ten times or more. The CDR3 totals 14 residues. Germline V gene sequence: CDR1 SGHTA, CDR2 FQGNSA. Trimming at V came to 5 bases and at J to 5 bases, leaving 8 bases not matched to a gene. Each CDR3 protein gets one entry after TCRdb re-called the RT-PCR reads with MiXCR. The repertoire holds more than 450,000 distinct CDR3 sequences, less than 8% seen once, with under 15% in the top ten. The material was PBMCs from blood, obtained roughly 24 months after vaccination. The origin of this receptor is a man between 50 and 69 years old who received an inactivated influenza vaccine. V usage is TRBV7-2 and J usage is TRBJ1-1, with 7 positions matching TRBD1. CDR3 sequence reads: CASSPGGVVTEAFF. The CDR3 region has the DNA TGTGCCAGCAGCCCAGGGGGGGTTGTAACTGAAGCTTTCTTT. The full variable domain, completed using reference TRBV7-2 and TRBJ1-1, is GAGVSQSPSNKVTEKGKDVELRCDPISGHTALYWYRQSLGQGLEFLIYFQGNSAPDKSGLPSDRFSAERTGGSVSTLTIQRTQQEDSAVYLCASSPGGVVTEAFFGQGTRLTVV.